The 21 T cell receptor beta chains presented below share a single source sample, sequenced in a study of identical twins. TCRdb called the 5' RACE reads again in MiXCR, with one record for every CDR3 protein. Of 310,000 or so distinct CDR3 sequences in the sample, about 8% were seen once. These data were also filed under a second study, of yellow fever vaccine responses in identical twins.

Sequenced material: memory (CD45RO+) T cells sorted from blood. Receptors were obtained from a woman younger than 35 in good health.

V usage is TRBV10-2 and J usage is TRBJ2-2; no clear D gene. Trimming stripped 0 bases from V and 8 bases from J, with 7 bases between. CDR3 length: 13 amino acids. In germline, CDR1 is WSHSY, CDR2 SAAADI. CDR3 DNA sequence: TGCGCCAGCAGTGAGTCCTCGGGTGGGGAGCTGTTTTTT. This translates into CASSESSGGELFF.

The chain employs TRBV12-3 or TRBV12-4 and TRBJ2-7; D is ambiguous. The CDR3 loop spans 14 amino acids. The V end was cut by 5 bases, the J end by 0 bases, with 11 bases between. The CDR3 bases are TGTGCCAGCAGTCGGGTCCTTAGCTCCTACGAGCAGTACTTC. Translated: CASSRVLSSYEQYF.

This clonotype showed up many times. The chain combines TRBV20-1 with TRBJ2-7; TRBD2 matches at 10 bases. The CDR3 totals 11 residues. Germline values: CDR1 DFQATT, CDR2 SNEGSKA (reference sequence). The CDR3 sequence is CSGLADYEQYF. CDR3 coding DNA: TGCAGCGGACTAGCGGACTACGAGCAGTACTTC.

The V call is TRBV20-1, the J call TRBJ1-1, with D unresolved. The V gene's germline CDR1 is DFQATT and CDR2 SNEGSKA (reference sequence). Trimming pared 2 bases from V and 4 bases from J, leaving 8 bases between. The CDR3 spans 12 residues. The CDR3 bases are TGCAGTGCTAGACAGGTCTCCACTGAAGCTTTCTTT. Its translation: CSARQVSTEAFF.

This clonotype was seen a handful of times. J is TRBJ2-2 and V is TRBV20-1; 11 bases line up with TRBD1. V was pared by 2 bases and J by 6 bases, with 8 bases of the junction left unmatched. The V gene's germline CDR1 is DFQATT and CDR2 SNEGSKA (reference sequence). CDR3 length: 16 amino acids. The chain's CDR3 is CSARKSLGQGAGELFF. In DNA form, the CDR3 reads TGCAGTGCTAGAAAATCCTTGGGACAGGGGGCCGGGGAGCTGTTTTTT.

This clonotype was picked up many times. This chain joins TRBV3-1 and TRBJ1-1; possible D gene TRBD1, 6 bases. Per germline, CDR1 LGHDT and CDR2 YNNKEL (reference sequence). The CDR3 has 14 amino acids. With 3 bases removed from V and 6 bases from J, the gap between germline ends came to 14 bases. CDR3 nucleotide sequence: TGTGCCAGCAGCCATGAGGGGGGAACGGCTGAAGCTTTCTTT. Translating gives CASSHEGGTAEAFF.

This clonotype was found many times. The CDR3 DNA reads TGCGCCAGCAGTGACAAGCGGGGGGGACGTGAGCAGTTCTTC. This codes for CASSDKRGGREQFF. The V call is TRBV10-1, the J call TRBJ2-1; the match to TRBD2 covers 10 bases. The CDR3 has 14 residues. Germline V gives CDR1 WNHNN, CDR2 SYGVQD (reference sequence). V dropped 3 bases and J dropped 9; count of bases not matched to a gene: 5.

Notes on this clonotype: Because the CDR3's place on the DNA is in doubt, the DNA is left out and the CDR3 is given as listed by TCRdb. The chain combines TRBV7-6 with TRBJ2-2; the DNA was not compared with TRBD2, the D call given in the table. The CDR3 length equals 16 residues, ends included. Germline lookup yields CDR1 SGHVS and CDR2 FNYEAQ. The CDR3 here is CASSLRDSNTGELFFF.

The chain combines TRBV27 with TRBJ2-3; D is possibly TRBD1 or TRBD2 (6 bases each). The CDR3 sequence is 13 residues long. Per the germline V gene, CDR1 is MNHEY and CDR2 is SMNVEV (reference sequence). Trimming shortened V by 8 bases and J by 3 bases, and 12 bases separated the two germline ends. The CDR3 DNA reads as TGTGCCAGCCGGTCGGGGGCAACAGATACGCAGTATTTT. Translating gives CASRSGATDTQYF.

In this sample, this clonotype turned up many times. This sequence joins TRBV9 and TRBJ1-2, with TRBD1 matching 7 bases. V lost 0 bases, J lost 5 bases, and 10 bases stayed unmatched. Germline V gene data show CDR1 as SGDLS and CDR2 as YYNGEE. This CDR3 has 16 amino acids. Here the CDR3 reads CASSVAPYGTEYGYTF. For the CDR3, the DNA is TGTGCCAGCAGCGTAGCTCCCTATGGGACAGAGTATGGCTACACCTTC. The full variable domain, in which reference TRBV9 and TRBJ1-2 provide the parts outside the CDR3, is DSGVTQTPKHLITATGQRVTLRCSPRSGDLSVYWYQQSLDQGLQFLIQYYNGEERAKGNILERFSAQQFPDLHSELNLSSLELGDSALYFCASSVAPYGTEYGYTFGSGTRLTVV.

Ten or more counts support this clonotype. CDR3 DNA: TGTGCCAGCAGCCCCTCGGGGACCGGGGCCAACGTCCTGACTTTC. Translating gives CASSPSGTGANVLTF. V and J are TRBV6-2 or TRBV6-3 and TRBJ2-6, with D perhaps matching TRBD1 or TRBD2 (5 bases each). The CDR3 contains 15 residues. From germline, CDR1 is MNHEY and CDR2 SVGEGT. Trimming pared 6 bases from V and 4 bases from J, leaving 13 bases between.

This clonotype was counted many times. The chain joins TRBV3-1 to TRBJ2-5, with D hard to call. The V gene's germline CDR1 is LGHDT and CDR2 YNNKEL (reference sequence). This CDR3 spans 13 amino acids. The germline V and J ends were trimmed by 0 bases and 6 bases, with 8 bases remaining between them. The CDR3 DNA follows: TGTGCCAGCAGCCAAGACCGCACGAAGACCCAGTACTTC. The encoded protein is CASSQDRTKTQYF.

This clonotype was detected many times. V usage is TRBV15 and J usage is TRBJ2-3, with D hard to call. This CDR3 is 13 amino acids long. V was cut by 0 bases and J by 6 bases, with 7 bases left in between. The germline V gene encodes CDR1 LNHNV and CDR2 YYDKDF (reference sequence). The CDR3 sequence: CATSREGRDTQYF. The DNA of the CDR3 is TGTGCCACCAGCAGAGAAGGCCGGGATACGCAGTATTTT. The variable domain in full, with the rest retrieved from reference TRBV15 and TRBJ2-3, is DAMVIQNPRYQVTQFGKPVTLSCSQTLNHNVMYWYQQKSSQAPKLLFHYYDKDFNNEADTPDNFQSRRPNTSFCFLDIRSPGLGDTAMYLCATSREGRDTQYFGPGTRLTVL.

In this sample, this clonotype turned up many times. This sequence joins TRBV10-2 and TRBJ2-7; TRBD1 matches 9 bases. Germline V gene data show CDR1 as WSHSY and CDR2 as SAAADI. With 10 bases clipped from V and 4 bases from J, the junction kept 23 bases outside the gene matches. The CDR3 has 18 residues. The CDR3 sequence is CATEMIRDRVLLSYEQYF. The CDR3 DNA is TGCGCCACGGAGATGATCCGGGACAGGGTTCTTCTAAGTTACGAGCAGTACTTC.

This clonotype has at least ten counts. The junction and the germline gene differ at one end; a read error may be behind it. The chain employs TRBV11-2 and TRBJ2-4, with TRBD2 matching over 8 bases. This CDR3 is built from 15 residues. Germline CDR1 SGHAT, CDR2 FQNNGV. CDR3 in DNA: TGTGCCAGTAGCTTAGCGGGACTAGCCAAAAACATTCAGTACTTC. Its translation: CASSLAGLAKNIQYF. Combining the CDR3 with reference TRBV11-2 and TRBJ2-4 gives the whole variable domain EAGVAQSPRYKIIEKRQSVAFWCNPISGHATLYWYQQILGQGPKLLIQFQNNGVVDDSQLPKDRFSAERLKGVDSTLKIQPAKLEDSAVYLCASSLAGLAKNIQYFGAGTRLSVL.

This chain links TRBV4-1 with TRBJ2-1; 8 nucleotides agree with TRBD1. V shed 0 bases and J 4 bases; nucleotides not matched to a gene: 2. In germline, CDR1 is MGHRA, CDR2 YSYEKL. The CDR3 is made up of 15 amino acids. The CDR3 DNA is TGCGCCAGCAGCCAAGATTGGGACAGGTACAATGAGCAGTTCTTC. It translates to CASSQDWDRYNEQFF.

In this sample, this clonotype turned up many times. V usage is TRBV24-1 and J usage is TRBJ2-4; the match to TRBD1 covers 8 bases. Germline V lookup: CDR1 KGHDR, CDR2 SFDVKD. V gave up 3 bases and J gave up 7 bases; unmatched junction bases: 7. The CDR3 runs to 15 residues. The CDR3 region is CATSDPGGQTNIQYF. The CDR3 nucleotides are TGTGCCACCAGTGATCCAGGGGGCCAGACGAACATTCAGTACTTC.

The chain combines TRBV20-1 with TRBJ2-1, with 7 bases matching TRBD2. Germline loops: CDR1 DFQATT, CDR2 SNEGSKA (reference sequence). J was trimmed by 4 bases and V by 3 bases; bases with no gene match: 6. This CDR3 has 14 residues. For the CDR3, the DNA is TGCAGTGCTAGCGGCGGGAGCCCTTACAATGAGCAGTTCTTC. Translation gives CSASGGSPYNEQFF.

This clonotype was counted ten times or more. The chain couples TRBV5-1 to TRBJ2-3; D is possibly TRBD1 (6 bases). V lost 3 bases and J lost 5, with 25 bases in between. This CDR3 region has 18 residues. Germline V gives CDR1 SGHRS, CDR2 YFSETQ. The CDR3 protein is CASSSKIPGQIEGDTQYF. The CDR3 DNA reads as TGCGCCAGCAGCTCCAAGATCCCGGGACAAATTGAGGGAGATACGCAGTATTTT. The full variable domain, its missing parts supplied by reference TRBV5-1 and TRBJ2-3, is KAGVTQTPRYLIKTRGQQVTLSCSPISGHRSVSWYQQTPGQGLQFLFEYFSETQRNKGNFPGRFSGRQFSNSRSEMNVSTLELGDSALYLCASSSKIPGQIEGDTQYFGPGTRLTVL.

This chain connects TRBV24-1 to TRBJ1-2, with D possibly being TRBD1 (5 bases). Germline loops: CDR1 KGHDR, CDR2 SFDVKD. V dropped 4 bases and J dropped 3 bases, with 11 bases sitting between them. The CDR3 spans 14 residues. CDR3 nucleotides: TGTGCCACCAGTGAGCCCGGGACGGACTATGGCTACACCTTC. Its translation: CATSEPGTDYGYTF.

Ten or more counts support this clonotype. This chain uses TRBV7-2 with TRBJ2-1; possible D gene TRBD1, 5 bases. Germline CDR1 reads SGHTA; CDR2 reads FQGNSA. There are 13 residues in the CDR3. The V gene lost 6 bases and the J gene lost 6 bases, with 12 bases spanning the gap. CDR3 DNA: TGTGCCAGCAGACCCCCCCAGGGCAATGAGCAGTTCTTC. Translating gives CASRPPQGNEQFF.